This TCR beta chain is from a study of T cell changes during pregnancy in multiple sclerosis. The CDR3 loop spans 14 amino acids. The germline gives CDR1 SGHKS, CDR2 YYEKEE (reference sequence). After removal of 1 base from V and 4 bases from J, the junction contained 4 bases not matched to a gene. The method was immunoSEQ multiplex PCR; TCRdb's version includes in-frame clones alone and lacks a portion of them. The sample consists of some 81,000 clones, 70% to 90% of them appearing once. This rearrangement joins TRBV5-5 to TRBJ2-5; 7 bases match TRBD1. Sequences were derived from peripheral blood, sampled before pregnancy. The receptor was derived from a female donor with multiple sclerosis, enrolled in a pregnancy study. Written as DNA, the CDR3 is TGTGCCAGCAGCTTGAGGGGGCAGGGAGAGACCCAGTACTTC. Its translation: CASSLRGQGETQYF.